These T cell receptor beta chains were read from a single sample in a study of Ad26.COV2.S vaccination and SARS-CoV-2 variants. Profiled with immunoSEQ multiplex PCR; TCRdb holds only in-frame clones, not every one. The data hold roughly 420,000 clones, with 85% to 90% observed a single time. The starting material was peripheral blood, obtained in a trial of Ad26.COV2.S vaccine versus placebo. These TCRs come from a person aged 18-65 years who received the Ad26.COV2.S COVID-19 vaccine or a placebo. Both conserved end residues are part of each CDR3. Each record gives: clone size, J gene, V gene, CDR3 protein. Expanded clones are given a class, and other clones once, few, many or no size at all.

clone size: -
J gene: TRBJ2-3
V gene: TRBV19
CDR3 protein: CASSIGRLITDTQYF

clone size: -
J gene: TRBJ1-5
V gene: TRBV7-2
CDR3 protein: CASSTSASQALVRPQHF

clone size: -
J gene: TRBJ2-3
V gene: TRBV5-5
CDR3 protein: CASSPRLRDRGTDTQYF

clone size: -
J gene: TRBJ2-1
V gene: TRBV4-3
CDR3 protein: CASRDSGFWNEQFF

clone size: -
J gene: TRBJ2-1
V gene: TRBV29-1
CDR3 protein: CSVEYPRPSSYNEQFF

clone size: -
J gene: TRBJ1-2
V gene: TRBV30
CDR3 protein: CAWSEGYGYTF

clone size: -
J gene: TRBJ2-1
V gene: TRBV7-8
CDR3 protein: CASSLLSQQFF

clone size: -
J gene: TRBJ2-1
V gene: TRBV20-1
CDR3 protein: CSASERASSYNEQFF

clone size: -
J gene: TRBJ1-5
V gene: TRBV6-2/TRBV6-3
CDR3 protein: CASSVHRDISQHF

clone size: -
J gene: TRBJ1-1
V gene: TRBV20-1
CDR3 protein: CSASQRTEAFF

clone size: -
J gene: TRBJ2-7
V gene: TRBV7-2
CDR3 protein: CASSLLGRDEQYF

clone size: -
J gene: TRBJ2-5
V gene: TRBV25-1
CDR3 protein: CASSEIAGLETQYF

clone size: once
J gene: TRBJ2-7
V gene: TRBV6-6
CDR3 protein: CASSYSETGEQYF

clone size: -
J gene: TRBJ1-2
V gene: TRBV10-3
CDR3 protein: CAISEGPNYGYTF

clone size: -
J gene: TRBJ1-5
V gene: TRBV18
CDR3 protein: CASSPEGRSNQPQHF

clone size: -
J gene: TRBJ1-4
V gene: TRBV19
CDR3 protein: CASSVRDRGEKLFF

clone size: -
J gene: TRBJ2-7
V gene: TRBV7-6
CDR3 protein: CASSFAAGTSYEQYF

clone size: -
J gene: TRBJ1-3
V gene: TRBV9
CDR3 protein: CASSVGALGSGNTIYF

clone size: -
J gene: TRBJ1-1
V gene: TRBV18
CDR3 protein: CASSRTDHLGDTEAFF

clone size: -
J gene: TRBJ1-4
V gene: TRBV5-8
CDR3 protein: CASSYENEKLFF

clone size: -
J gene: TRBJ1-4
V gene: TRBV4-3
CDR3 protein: CASSQGVTRGLGEKLFF

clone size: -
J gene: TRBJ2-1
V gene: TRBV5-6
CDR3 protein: CASSLRARWGLADNEQFF

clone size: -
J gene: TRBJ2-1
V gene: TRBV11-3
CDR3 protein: CASSRAGGNEQFF

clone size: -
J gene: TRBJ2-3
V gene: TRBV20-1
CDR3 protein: CSAYRVNTQYF

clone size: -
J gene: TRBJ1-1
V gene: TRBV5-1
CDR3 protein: CASSLVGSDTEAFF

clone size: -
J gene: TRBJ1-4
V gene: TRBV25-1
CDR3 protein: CASSSNRDGNEKLFF

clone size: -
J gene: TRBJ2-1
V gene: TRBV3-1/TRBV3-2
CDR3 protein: CASSLGGSASSYNEQFF

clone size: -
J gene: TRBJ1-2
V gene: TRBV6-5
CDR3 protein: CASRRQFAGSDGYTF

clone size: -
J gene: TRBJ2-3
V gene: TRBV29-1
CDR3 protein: CSVEDTLAGGPEDTQYF

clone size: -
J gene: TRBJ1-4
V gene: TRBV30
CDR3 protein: CAWSRRVEKLFF

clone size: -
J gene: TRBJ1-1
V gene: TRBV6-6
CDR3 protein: CASSRQGHGPDPRKAFF

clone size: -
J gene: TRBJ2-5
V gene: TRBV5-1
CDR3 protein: CASERTSGGVETQYF

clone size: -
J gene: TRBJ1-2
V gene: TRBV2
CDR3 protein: CASNGADLFNYGYTF

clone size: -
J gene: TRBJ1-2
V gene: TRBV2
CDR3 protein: CASTGVNYGYTF

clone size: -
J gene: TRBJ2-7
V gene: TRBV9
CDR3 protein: CASSVGGDPLTYEQYF

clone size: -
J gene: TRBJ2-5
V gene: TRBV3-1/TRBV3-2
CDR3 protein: CASSQAGGSKAWTQYF

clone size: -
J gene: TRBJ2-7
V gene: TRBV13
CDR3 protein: CASSRQDLASEQYF

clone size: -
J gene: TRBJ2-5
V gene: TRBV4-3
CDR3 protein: CASSNINVAGGRETQYF

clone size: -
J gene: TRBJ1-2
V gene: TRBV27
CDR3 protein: CASSLRAENYGYTF

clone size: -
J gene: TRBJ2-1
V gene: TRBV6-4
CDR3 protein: CASSEGLAGNNEQFF

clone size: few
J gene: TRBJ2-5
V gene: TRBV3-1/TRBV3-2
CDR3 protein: CASSQKPRPQETQYF

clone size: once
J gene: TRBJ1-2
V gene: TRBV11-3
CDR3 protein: CASSIGRSGYTF

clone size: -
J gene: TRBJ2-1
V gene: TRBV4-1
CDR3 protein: CASSQVQGGYNEQFF

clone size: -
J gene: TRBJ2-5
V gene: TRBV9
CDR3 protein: CASSPTGQETQYF

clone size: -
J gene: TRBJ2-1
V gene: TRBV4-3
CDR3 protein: CASSQGAAGGPNEQFF

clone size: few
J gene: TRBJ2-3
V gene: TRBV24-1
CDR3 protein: CATQRGGTDTQYF

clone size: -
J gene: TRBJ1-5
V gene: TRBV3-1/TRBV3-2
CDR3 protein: CASSDHKGTGPWVNQPQHF

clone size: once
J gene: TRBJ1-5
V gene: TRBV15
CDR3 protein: CATSRGAYSNQPQHF

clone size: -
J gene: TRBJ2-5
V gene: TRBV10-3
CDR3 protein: CAISESVRETQYF

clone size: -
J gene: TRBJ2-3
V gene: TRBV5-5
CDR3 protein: CASSPIPRLDLTDTQYF

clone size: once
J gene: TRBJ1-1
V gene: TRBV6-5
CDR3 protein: CASSYRRQLLEAFF

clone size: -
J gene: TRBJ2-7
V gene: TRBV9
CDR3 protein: CASSVESGSYEQYF

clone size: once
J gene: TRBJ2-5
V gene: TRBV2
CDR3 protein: CATQETPDYQETQYF

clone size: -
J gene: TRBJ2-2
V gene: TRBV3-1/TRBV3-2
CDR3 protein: CASSQQTNTGELFF

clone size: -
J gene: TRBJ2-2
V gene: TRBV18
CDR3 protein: CASSPPTRAGGAGELFF

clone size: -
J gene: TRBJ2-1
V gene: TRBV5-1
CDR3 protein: CASSLGGSYNEQFF

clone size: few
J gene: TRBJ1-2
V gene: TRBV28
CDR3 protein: CASSSHTLGQGGPNYGYTF

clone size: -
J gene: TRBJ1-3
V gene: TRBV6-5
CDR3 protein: CASTRYAGINTIYF

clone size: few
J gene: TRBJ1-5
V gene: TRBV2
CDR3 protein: CASRPFGQPQHF

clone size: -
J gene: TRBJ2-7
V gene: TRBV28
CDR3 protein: CASSLWGPFYEQYF